The 30 T cell receptor beta chains presented below share a single source sample, sequenced in a study of shared clonotypes between healthy human individuals. CD45RO-negative CD8 cells positively selected for CCR7 made up the naive population, which excluded terminally differentiated effector memory CD45RA+ cells. Sequencing used immunoSEQ multiplex PCR; TCRdb keeps in-frame clones, though not all of them. Here the sample spans hundreds of thousands of clones, roughly 95% being singletons. Sequenced: naive CD8+ T cells sorted from blood. The receptors derive from a woman in her 30s in good health.

V usage is TRBV19 and J usage is TRBJ2-2, with D tentatively TRBD2 (5 bases). Germline values: CDR1 LNHDA, CDR2 SQIVND (reference sequence). The CDR3 is 15 residues long. The V gene lost 5 bases and the J gene lost 4 bases, with 14 bases spanning the gap. The CDR3 region is CASSSAAVLTGELFF. The CDR3 coding sequence is TGTGCCAGTAGTTCGGCAGCGGTACTCACCGGGGAGCTGTTTTTT.

The CDR3 coding sequence is TGTGCCATTACGGGGCGCGAGGGGTGGCAGACCCAGTACTTC. Protein sequence: CAITGREGWQTQYF. V usage is TRBV5-8 and J usage is TRBJ2-5, with D perhaps assigned TRBD1 or TRBD2 (5 bases each). The CDR3 has 14 residues. Germline loops: CDR1 SGHTS, CDR2 YDEGEE. Trimming took off 9 bases at V and 6 bases at J, with 21 bases between the two ends.

The V and J genes are TRBV7-2 and TRBJ2-5, with 10 bases that match TRBD2. Germline V gene sequence: CDR1 SGHTA, CDR2 FQGNSA. Germline trimming cut 5 bases from V and 2 bases from J; bases unmatched to any gene: 5. The CDR3 is 15 amino acids. The CDR3 protein is CASSGSLAGQETQYF. The CDR3 DNA reads TGTGCCAGCAGCGGATCACTAGCGGGACAAGAGACCCAGTACTTC.

The J gene is TRBJ2-7, the V gene TRBV27; D is undetermined. The germline CDR1 and CDR2 sequences are MNHEY and SMNVEV (reference sequence). The length of the CDR3 is 10 residues. V lost 5 bases and J 6 bases, leaving 5 bases between the germline ends. The CDR3 bases are TGTGCCAGCAGTCGTCTCGAGCAGTACTTC. It translates to CASSRLEQYF.

The rearrangement links TRBV28 to TRBJ2-1; D remains ambiguous. The CDR3 sequence is 16 residues long. Germline CDR1 and CDR2: MDHEN and SYDVKM. Trimming stripped 5 bases from V and 2 bases from J, with 16 bases between. The CDR3 protein is CASSQNLMTPYNEQFF. DNA of the CDR3: TGTGCCAGCAGTCAAAATTTAATGACCCCCTACAATGAGCAGTTCTTC.

This chain links TRBV7-9 with TRBJ2-2; 7 bases map to TRBD1. From germline, CDR1 is SEHNR and CDR2 FQNEAQ (reference sequence). The V and J ends lost 5 bases and 5 bases, in that order; junction bases with no gene match: 8. The CDR3 covers 15 residues. This CDR3 is CASSVNPGQTGELFF. DNA for the CDR3: TGTGCCAGCAGCGTGAATCCGGGACAGACCGGGGAGCTGTTTTTT.

The CDR3 is CASKLREGRDEQFF. The CDR3 region has the DNA TGTGCCAGTAAATTGCGGGAGGGCCGGGATGAGCAGTTCTTC. The chain employs TRBV19 and TRBJ2-1; TRBD2 matches 9 bases. This CDR3 spans 14 amino acids. Per the germline V gene, CDR1 is LNHDA and CDR2 is SQIVND (reference sequence). Trimming cost V 7 bases and J 8 bases; bases outside gene matches: 9.

The gene calls are TRBV28 and TRBJ2-3; D is possibly TRBD2 (7 bases). The CDR3 length is 18 residues. Germline CDR1 and CDR2: MDHEN and SYDVKM. V was shortened by 1 base and J by 6 bases, with 23 bases between the two germline ends. The CDR3 DNA reads as TGTGCCAGCAGTTTATTAGGATCGGGGGGCCCAGTGGCCGATACGCAGTATTTT. Protein: CASSLLGSGGPVADTQYF.

The V gene is TRBV6-5, the J gene TRBJ2-2, with unresolved D. CDR1 and CDR2 (germline): MNHEY, SVGAGI. V lost 7 bases and J lost 4, with 13 bases in between. The CDR3 covers 14 residues. CDR3 amino acids: CASIPRLGTGELFF. CDR3 sequence (DNA): TGTGCCAGCATTCCGAGGCTGGGCACCGGGGAGCTGTTTTTT.

The chain links TRBV5-4 to TRBJ2-1; 8 bases line up with TRBD1. CDR3 length: 16 residues. V trimming: 1 base; J trimming: 4 bases; junction bases outside the gene matches: 7. CDR1 SGHNT and CDR2 YYREEE come from the germline V gene (reference sequence). The CDR3 DNA reads TGTGCCAGCAGCTTGAGGGCAGGGGGCTTGTACAATGAGCAGTTCTTC. Residues: CASSLRAGGLYNEQFF.

The chain joins TRBV7-8 to TRBJ2-3; D gene unclear. Germline loops: CDR1 SGHVS, CDR2 FQNEAQ. Trimming took off 5 bases at V and 0 bases at J, with 15 bases between the two ends. The CDR3 covers 16 residues. The CDR3 coding sequence is TGTGCCAGCAGCCGCTCGGGTGGTTTGAGCACAGATACGCAGTATTTT. It encodes CASSRSGGLSTDTQYF. Looking up the rest from reference TRBV7-8 and TRBJ2-3 gives the full variable domain: GAGVSQSPRYKVAKRGQDVALRCDPISGHVSLFWYQQALGQGPEFLTYFQNEAQLDKSGLPSDRFFAERPEGSVSTLKIQRTQQEDSAVYLCASSRSGGLSTDTQYFGPGTRLTVL.

The chain joins TRBV5-6 to TRBJ2-7, with TRBD2 matching over 13 bases. There are 17 residues in the CDR3. With 4 bases clipped from V and 3 bases from J, the junction kept 10 bases outside the gene matches. Looked up from germline, CDR1 is SGHDT and CDR2 is YYEEEE. The CDR3 coding sequence is TGTGCCAGCAGCCCCTGGGGGACTAGCGGGATTAGCTACGAGCAGTACTTC. It yields the protein CASSPWGTSGISYEQYF.

This chain connects TRBV28 to TRBJ2-7; 9 bases match TRBD1. The CDR3 loop spans 15 amino acids. Losses at the gene ends were 5 bases for V and 6 bases for J; bases not matched to a gene: 11. CDR1 MDHEN and CDR2 SYDVKM come from the germline V gene. In nucleotides, the CDR3 is TGTGCCAGCAGTCCTTGGACAGGGGTTCTGGGCGAGCAGTACTTC. This sequence encodes CASSPWTGVLGEQYF.

The chain employs TRBV9 and TRBJ2-7; D call uncertain. CDR3 length: 13 residues. The germline V and J ends were trimmed by 3 bases and 3 bases, with 10 bases remaining between them. The germline V gene has CDR1 SGDLS and CDR2 YYNGEE. The CDR3 loop is CASSGEYFYEQYF. CDR3 coding DNA: TGTGCCAGCAGCGGAGAATACTTCTACGAGCAGTACTTC.

The chain is built from TRBV23-1 and TRBJ2-4, with D unclear. TRBV23-1 is designated an ORF whose function remains uncertain. The CDR3 runs to 12 residues. The V end lost 0 bases, the J end lost 7 bases, and 4 bases lay between the germline ends. The CDR3 loop reads CASSQSANIQYF. The CDR3 DNA reads as TGCGCCAGCAGTCAATCAGCCAACATTCAGTACTTC.

V is TRBV27 and J is TRBJ2-1; D is perhaps TRBD2 (6 bases). There are 16 residues in the CDR3. Deletions cut 6 bases from V and 3 bases from J, with 18 bases between. Per the germline V gene, CDR1 is MNHEY and CDR2 is SMNVEV (reference sequence). CDR3 nucleotides: TGTGCCAGCAGCCCAATTGAAGCGGGTGGCTACAATGAGCAGTTCTTC. Its protein is CASSPIEAGGYNEQFF.

As concerns this clone: Mismatch with germline at one junction end may stem from a read error. The V call is TRBV29-1, the J call TRBJ2-2, with 7 bases fitting TRBD1. Germline CDR1 SQVTM, CDR2 ANQGSEA. CDR3 length: 13 residues. The CDR3 reads CSVKDRDTGELFF. The CDR3 nucleotides read TGCAGCGTTAAAGACAGGGACACCGGGGAGCTGTTTTTT.

The chain joins TRBV28 to TRBJ1-1; 7 nucleotides match TRBD1. J lost 0 bases, V lost 5 bases, and 12 bases had no gene match. Per germline, CDR1 MDHEN and CDR2 SYDVKM. The CDR3 runs to 17 residues. CDR3 nucleotide sequence: TGTGCCAGCAGTCTCGACTTGACAGGGAATATGAACACTGAAGCTTTCTTT. This translates into CASSLDLTGNMNTEAFF.

The chain employs TRBV28 and TRBJ1-2; D is unclear. Germline CDR1 is MDHEN and CDR2 is SYDVKM. The CDR3 spans 12 residues. The germline V and J ends were trimmed by 3 bases and 6 bases, with 8 bases remaining between them. The CDR3 sequence: CASSFGAHGYTF. The CDR3 DNA is TGTGCCAGCAGTTTTGGTGCCCATGGCTACACCTTC.

About this clone itself: In the same sample, other DNA sequences code for this CDR3. The rearrangement joins TRBV5-1 to TRBJ2-7, with 8 bases lining up with TRBD1. The CDR3 runs to 13 residues. Per the germline V gene, CDR1 is SGHRS and CDR2 is YFSETQ. With 5 bases clipped from V and 1 base from J, the junction kept 2 bases outside the gene matches. Here the CDR3 reads CASSWTGSYEQYF. The CDR3 nucleotides are TGCGCCAGCAGTTGGACAGGGTCCTACGAGCAGTACTTC.

The CDR3 spells CASSLSWGPRQPQHF. The CDR3 DNA sequence: TGTGCCAGCAGCTTGTCTTGGGGACCCCGTCAGCCCCAGCATTTT. This chain joins TRBV5-6 and TRBJ1-5; tentative D call: TRBD1 (5 bases). Germline V gives CDR1 SGHDT, CDR2 YYEEEE. V was clipped by 1 base and J by 6 bases, with 14 bases between them. This CDR3 is 15 amino acids long.

This rearrangement joins TRBV7-9 to TRBJ2-5; 10 bases line up with TRBD1. J gave up 1 base and V 5 bases, and 7 bases lay outside the gene matches. This CDR3 has 16 residues. Germline CDR1 is SEHNR and CDR2 is FQNEAQ (reference sequence). In DNA, the CDR3 is TGTGCCAGCAGCACCCGGACAGGGGGGGCCCAAGAGACCCAGTACTTC. This encodes CASSTRTGGAQETQYF.

V and J are TRBV5-6 and TRBJ2-3; tentatively, D is TRBD1 or TRBD2 (5 bases each). Trimming cost V 2 bases and J 6 bases, with 7 bases left between them. CDR3 size: 12 residues. CDR1 SGHDT and CDR2 YYEEEE come from the germline V gene. The CDR3 DNA reads as TGTGCCAGCAGCTTTTGGGGGGATACGCAGTATTTT. Translation gives CASSFWGDTQYF.

This clone was counted a single time. The rearrangement links TRBV6-5 to TRBJ2-1; 13 positions agree with TRBD2. The CDR3 runs 14 residues. Germline V gene data show CDR1 as MNHEY and CDR2 as SVGAGI. V lost 7 bases and J lost 8; bases outside the gene matches: 5. CDR3 loop: CASTATSGRYEQFF. The CDR3 nucleotides read TGTGCCAGCACGGCGACTAGCGGGAGGTATGAGCAGTTCTTC.

The chain is built from TRBV28 and TRBJ2-3; 12 nucleotides line up with TRBD2. The CDR3 spans 15 residues. Trimming cost V 6 bases and J 4 bases; bases outside gene matches: 5. Germline V lookup: CDR1 MDHEN, CDR2 SYDVKM. The CDR3 DNA sequence: TGTGCCAGCAGCTCTACTAGCGGGAGGCCAGATACGCAGTATTTT. Amino acids: CASSSTSGRPDTQYF.

The rearrangement uses TRBV7-8 and TRBJ2-2, with D perhaps assigned TRBD1 or TRBD2 (5 bases each). Germline CDR1 SGHVS, CDR2 FQNEAQ. Trimming left V 5 bases short and J 9 bases short, with 13 bases between. The CDR3 runs to 13 residues. Here the CDR3 reads CASSIGTSWELFF. CDR3 coding DNA: TGTGCCAGCAGCATTGGGACCTCGTGGGAGCTGTTTTTT. Full variable domain (remainder filled in from reference TRBV7-8 and TRBJ2-2): GAGVSQSPRYKVAKRGQDVALRCDPISGHVSLFWYQQALGQGPEFLTYFQNEAQLDKSGLPSDRFFAERPEGSVSTLKIQRTQQEDSAVYLCASSIGTSWELFFGEGSRLTVL.

V gene TRBV15 combines with J gene TRBJ2-7; tentative D call: TRBD2 (5 bases). Trimming pared 6 bases from V and 6 bases from J, leaving 18 bases between. The CDR3 is 14 amino acids. Germline-derived CDR1 and CDR2 are LNHNV and YYDKDF (reference sequence). The CDR3 DNA reads as TGTGCCACCAGAGAGGGCCTGAACTACGTCGAGCAGTACTTC. Protein: CATREGLNYVEQYF.

The V gene is TRBV7-9, the J gene TRBJ2-1; D is perhaps TRBD2 (6 bases). The CDR3 is made up of 15 amino acids. V lost 1 base, J lost 9 bases, and 16 bases lay in between. Per the germline V gene, CDR1 is SEHNR and CDR2 is FQNEAQ (reference sequence). As DNA, the CDR3 is TGTGCCAGCAGCTTAGAATCAGCGGGCGGGCGTGAGCAGTTCTTC. It codes for CASSLESAGGREQFF.

The V call is TRBV27, the J call TRBJ2-3, with D perhaps being TRBD1 or TRBD2 (6 bases each). CDR3 size: 14 residues. Trimming pared 6 bases from V and 2 bases from J, leaving 12 bases between. CDR1 and CDR2 (germline): MNHEY, SMNVEV (reference sequence). Written as DNA, the CDR3 is TGTGCCAGCAGCTGGGGGGCGGACACAGATACGCAGTATTTT. The encoded protein is CASSWGADTDTQYF.

A note on this clone: Different DNA sequences within this sample yield the same CDR3. CDR3 loop: CAWTPGREGEETQYF. CDR3 coding DNA: TGTGCCTGGACGCCCGGGCGGGAGGGCGAGGAGACCCAGTACTTC. This sequence joins TRBV30 and TRBJ2-5; 9 bases align to TRBD2. In germline, CDR1 is GTSNPN, CDR2 SVGIG (reference sequence). After removal of 4 bases from V and 5 bases from J, the junction contained 11 bases not matched to a gene. The CDR3 extends over 15 amino acids.